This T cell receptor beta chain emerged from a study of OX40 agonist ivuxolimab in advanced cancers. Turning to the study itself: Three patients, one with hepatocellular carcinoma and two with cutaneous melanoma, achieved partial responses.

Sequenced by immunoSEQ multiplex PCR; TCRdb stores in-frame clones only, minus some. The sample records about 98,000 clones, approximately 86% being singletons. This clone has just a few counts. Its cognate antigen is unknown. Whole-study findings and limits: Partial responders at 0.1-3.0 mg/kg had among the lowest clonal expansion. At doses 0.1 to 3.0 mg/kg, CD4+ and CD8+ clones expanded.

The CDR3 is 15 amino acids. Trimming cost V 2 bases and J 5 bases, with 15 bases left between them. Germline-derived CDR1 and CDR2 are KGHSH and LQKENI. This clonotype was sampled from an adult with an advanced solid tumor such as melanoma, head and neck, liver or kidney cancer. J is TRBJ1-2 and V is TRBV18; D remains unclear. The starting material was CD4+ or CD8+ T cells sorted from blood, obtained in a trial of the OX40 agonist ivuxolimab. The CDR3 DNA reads TGTGCCAGCTCACCAGCTCCCGGGAATGAATATGGCTACACCTTC. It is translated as CASSPAPGNEYGYTF.